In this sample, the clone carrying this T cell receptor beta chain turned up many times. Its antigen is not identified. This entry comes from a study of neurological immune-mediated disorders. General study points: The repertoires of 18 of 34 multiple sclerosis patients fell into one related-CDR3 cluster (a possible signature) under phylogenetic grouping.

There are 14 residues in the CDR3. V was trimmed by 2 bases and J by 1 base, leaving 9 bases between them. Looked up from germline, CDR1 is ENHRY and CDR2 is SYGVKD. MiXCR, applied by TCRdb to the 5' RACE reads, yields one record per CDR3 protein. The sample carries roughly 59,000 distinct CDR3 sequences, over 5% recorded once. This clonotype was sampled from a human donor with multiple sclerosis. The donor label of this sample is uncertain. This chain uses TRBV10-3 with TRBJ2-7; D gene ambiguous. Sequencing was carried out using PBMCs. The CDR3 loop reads CAISEPLESYEQYF. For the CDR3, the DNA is TGTGCCATCAGTGAGCCCCTGGAATCCTACGAGCAGTACTTC.